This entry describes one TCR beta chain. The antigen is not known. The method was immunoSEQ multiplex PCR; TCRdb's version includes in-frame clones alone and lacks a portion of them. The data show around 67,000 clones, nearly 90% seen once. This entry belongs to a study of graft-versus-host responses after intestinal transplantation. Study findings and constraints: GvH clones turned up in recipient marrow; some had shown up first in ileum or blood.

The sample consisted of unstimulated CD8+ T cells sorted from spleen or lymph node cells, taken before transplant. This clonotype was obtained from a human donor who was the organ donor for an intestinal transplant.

The CDR3 sequence: CASRVGQVGEKLFF. In nucleotides, the CDR3 is TGTGCCAGCAGGGTGGGGCAAGTAGGTGAAAAACTGTTTTTT. The chain joins TRBV2 to TRBJ1-4; D is possibly TRBD1 (5 bases). Trimming took 6 bases from V and 7 from J, leaving 15 bases between them. The CDR3 loop spans 14 amino acids. Germline CDR1 is SNHLY and CDR2 is FYNNEI.